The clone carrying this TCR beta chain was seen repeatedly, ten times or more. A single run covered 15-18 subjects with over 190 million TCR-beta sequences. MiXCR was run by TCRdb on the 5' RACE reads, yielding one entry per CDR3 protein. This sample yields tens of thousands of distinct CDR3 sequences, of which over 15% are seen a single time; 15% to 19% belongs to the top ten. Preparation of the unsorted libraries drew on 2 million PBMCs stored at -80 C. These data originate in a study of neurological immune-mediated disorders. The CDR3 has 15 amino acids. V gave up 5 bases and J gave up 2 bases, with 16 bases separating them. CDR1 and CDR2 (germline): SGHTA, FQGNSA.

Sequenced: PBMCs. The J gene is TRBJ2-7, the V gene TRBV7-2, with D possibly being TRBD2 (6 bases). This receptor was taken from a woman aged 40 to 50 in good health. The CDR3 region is CASSLEEGPTYEQYF. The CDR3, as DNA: TGTGCCAGCAGCCTCGAGGAGGGACCCACCTACGAGCAGTACTTC.